This TCR beta chain comes out of a study of T cells after yellow fever vaccination. TCRdb fed the 5' RACE reads into MiXCR, producing one record per CDR3 protein. The sample records roughly 300,000 distinct CDR3 sequences, roughly 6.8% being singletons. There are a few counts of this clonotype. V was shortened by 7 bases and J by 2 bases, with 15 bases between the two germline ends. The CDR3 runs to 15 residues. From germline, CDR1 is LNHDA and CDR2 SQIVND (reference sequence). The receptor was derived from a man in his late teens or twenties who received the YFV17D yellow fever vaccine. J is TRBJ1-3 and V is TRBV19; tentatively, D is TRBD1 (5 bases). The source was PBMCs, collected roughly 46 days after the first yellow fever vaccination. The chain's CDR3 is CASTPPGGTGNTIYF. The CDR3, as DNA: TGTGCCAGTACCCCACCGGGGGGGACTGGAAACACCATATATTTT. The variable domain in full, completed from reference TRBV19 and TRBJ1-3, reads DGGITQSPKYLFRKEGQNVTLSCEQNLNHDAMYWYRQDPGQGLRLIYYSQIVNDFQKGDIAEGYSVSREKKESFPLTVTSAQKNPTAFYLCASTPPGGTGNTIYFGEGSWLTVV.